In this sample, the clone carrying this T cell receptor beta chain turned up a few times. Trimming left V 5 bases short and J 0 bases short, with 7 bases between. The germline V gene encodes CDR1 SGHTA and CDR2 FQGTGA. The CDR3 runs 13 residues. TCRdb fed the 5' RACE reads into MiXCR, producing one record per CDR3 protein. The data show about 41,000 distinct CDR3 sequences, 29% seen once. J is TRBJ1-2 and V is TRBV7-3; D is unresolved. The TCR sequence derives from a female donor with breast cancer. The sequenced sample consisted of memory CD4+ T cells sorted from a lymph node. Subset indicated: memory CD4+ T cells, CD4+CD45RO+CD25-. The CDR3 bases are TGTGCCAGCAGCCCCGAAGCTAACTATGGCTACACCTTC. Residues: CASSPEANYGYTF.